The 17 T cell receptor beta chains below were found in one sample sequenced in a study of blood T cell repertoires in COVID-19. Sequencing used immunoSEQ multiplex PCR; TCRdb keeps in-frame clones, though not all of them. The sample has about 270,000 clones, about 89% seen once. The specimen was peripheral blood. The receptors shown here come from a middle-aged man who had recovered from COVID-19.

Only a few counts were recorded for this clone. The genes are TRBV19 and TRBJ2-1; possibly TRBD1 for D (6 bases). CDR3 length equals 17 residues. V lost 5 bases and J 3 bases, leaving 20 bases between the germline ends. Germline V gene lookup returns CDR1 LNHDA and CDR2 SQIVND (reference sequence). CDR3 in amino acids: CASSPLVRDRFYNEQFF. As DNA, the CDR3 is TGTGCCAGTAGTCCCCTCGTTCGTGACAGGTTCTACAATGAGCAGTTCTTC.

The rearrangement joins TRBV11-2 to TRBJ2-1; D remains unclear. The ends were cut back, 6 bases at V and 7 bases at J, with 10 bases in the middle. Germline V lookup: CDR1 SGHAT, CDR2 FQNNGV. This CDR3 comprises 12 residues. The CDR3 sequence: CASRQSKNEQFF. CDR3 coding DNA: TGTGCCAGCAGACAATCAAAGAATGAGCAGTTCTTC. Full variable domain (rest looked up from reference TRBV11-2 and TRBJ2-1): EAGVAQSPRYKIIEKRQSVAFWCNPISGHATLYWYQQILGQGPKLLIQFQNNGVVDDSQLPKDRFSAERLKGVDSTLKIQPAKLEDSAVYLCASRQSKNEQFFGPGTRLTVL.

This chain joins TRBV19 and TRBJ2-3; TRBD2 matches 7 bases. CDR3 length: 12 residues. With 9 bases clipped from V and 1 base from J, the junction kept 1 base outside the gene matches. Per germline, CDR1 LNHDA and CDR2 SQIVND (reference sequence). The chain's CDR3 is CASREGTDTQYF. The CDR3 DNA is TGTGCCAGCCGGGAGGGCACAGATACGCAGTATTTT.

This clone has a single count. The chain joins TRBV4-1 to TRBJ1-2; 8 bases are shared with TRBD1. This CDR3 spans 14 amino acids. V dropped 3 bases and J dropped 5; count of bases not matched to a gene: 5. Germline V lookup: CDR1 MGHRA, CDR2 YSYEKL. The CDR3 sequence is CASSQPGQAYGYTF. CDR3 coding DNA: TGCGCCAGCAGCCAGCCGGGACAGGCTTATGGCTACACCTTC.

CDR3 loop: CASSLGAGNTGELFF. In DNA, the CDR3 is TGTGCCAGCAGCTTGGGCGCCGGGAACACCGGGGAGCTGTTTTTT. The genes are TRBV7-6 and TRBJ2-2, with D unresolved. V lost 3 bases, J lost 1 base, and 9 bases lay in between. CDR1 is SGHVS, CDR2 FNYEAQ, per germline. This CDR3 contains 15 residues.

This clone turned up a few times. The CDR3 loop reads CASSPPGRGGTEAFF. The CDR3 DNA reads as TGTGCCAGCAGCCCCCCAGGGAGGGGTGGCACTGAAGCTTTCTTT. The chain is built from TRBV7-9 and TRBJ1-1; D possibly corresponds to TRBD1 (5 bases). The CDR3 totals 15 residues. V lost 5 bases to trimming and J lost 4 bases, with 17 bases between them. Germline V lookup: CDR1 SEHNR, CDR2 FQNEAQ (reference sequence).

The chain recombines TRBV7-2 with TRBJ1-2; a weak D match, TRBD1 (5 bases). Germline V gene lookup returns CDR1 SGHTA and CDR2 FQGNSA. The CDR3 totals 15 residues. Trimming left V 2 bases short and J 0 bases short, with 10 bases between. CDR3 DNA: TGTGCCAGCAGCTTAACAGGCCCTGCTAACTATGGCTACACCTTC. It codes for CASSLTGPANYGYTF.

The gene calls are TRBV4-3 and TRBJ2-7, with D perhaps matching TRBD2 (5 bases). Germline V CDR1 and CDR2: LGHNA, YSLEER. The V end lost 4 bases, the J end lost 0 bases, and 13 bases lay between the germline ends. The CDR3 consists of 15 residues. Here the CDR3 reads CASSPRAGGSYEQYF. The CDR3, as DNA: TGCGCCAGCAGCCCCCGGGCCGGAGGCTCCTACGAGCAGTACTTC.

V and J are TRBV7-9 and TRBJ2-3, with 8 positions matching TRBD2. This CDR3 is 19 amino acids long. CDR1 is SEHNR, CDR2 FQNEAQ, per germline (reference sequence). Trimming took 6 bases from V and 2 from J; bases not matched to a gene: 19. As DNA, the CDR3 is TGTGCCAGCAGGGGCCTCCCGCCGGGACTAGTTGCCGTCACAGATACGCAGTATTTT. Translation gives CASRGLPPGLVAVTDTQYF.

This chain links TRBV6-1 with TRBJ1-2; 8 bases are a match to TRBD1. Looked up from germline, CDR1 is MNHNS and CDR2 is SASEGT. This CDR3 has 14 residues. J gave up 8 bases and V 2 bases, and 7 bases lay outside the gene matches. CDR3 residues: CASSESDRALGYTF. CDR3 bases: TGTGCCAGCAGTGAATCGGACAGGGCCCTCGGCTACACCTTC.

The chain joins TRBV6-5 to TRBJ2-5, with a possible D match to TRBD1 (6 bases). CDR1 is MNHEY and CDR2 is SVGAGI in the germline V gene. V lost 2 bases, J lost 3 bases, and 13 bases lay in between. CDR3 length: 15 residues. The CDR3 bases are TGTGCCAGCAGTTACGACGGACGGGACAAAGAGACCCAGTACTTC. This translates into CASSYDGRDKETQYF.

This sequence joins TRBV5-1 and TRBJ2-5; 11 bases agree with TRBD2. V was clipped by 1 base and J by 5 bases; unmatched bases: 7. The CDR3 has 16 residues. Germline V lookup: CDR1 SGHRS, CDR2 YFSETQ. Written as DNA, the CDR3 is TGCGCCAGCAGCTTGCTTAGCGGGAGGGCCGGGGAGACCCAGTACTTC. Protein: CASSLLSGRAGETQYF.

This clone was seen a handful of times. The chain uses TRBV12-3 or TRBV12-4 and TRBJ2-7; D not certain. This CDR3 is 13 amino acids long. V was clipped by 3 bases and J by 1 base, with 7 bases between them. CDR3 region: CASSLSRSYEQYF. Written as DNA, the CDR3 is TGTGCCAGCAGTTTGTCGCGTTCCTACGAGCAGTACTTC.

This sequence joins TRBV11-2 and TRBJ2-7, with 7 bases that match TRBD1. The CDR3 consists of 12 residues. Germline V CDR1 and CDR2: SGHAT, FQNNGV. V shed 2 bases and J 12 bases; nucleotides not matched to a gene: 7. CDR3 DNA: TGTGCCAGCAGCTTAAGGGTGACAGGGACGTACTTC. Protein product: CASSLRVTGTYF. The full variable domain, rest sourced from reference TRBV11-2 and TRBJ2-7, is EAGVAQSPRYKIIEKRQSVAFWCNPISGHATLYWYQQILGQGPKLLIQFQNNGVVDDSQLPKDRFSAERLKGVDSTLKIQPAKLEDSAVYLCASSLRVTGTYFGPGTRLTVT.

The rearrangement uses TRBV18 and TRBJ1-6, with 10 nucleotides matching TRBD1. This CDR3 spans 16 amino acids. The junction had 11 bases not matched to a gene; V was cut back by 5 bases and J by 10 bases. Looked up from germline, CDR1 is KGHSH and CDR2 is LQKENI. For the CDR3, the DNA is TGTGCCAGCTCAGGGGACGGGACAGGGGTAGGATCACCCCTCCACTTT. Amino acids: CASSGDGTGVGSPLHF.

The chain uses TRBV18 and TRBJ1-5, with D possibly TRBD1 on 6 matching bases. V was clipped by 6 bases and J by 7 bases, with 16 bases between them. The germline V gene has CDR1 KGHSH and CDR2 LQKENI. The CDR3 sequence is 14 residues long. The CDR3 nucleotides read TGTGCCAGCTCCACCATAGGGGGGGACCAGCCCCAGCATTTT. Translated: CASSTIGGDQPQHF.

The chain is built from TRBV15 and TRBJ2-7, with 7 bases matching TRBD2. The trim removed 3 bases at V and 4 bases at J, leaving 9 bases unmatched. Germline assignment: CDR1 LNHNV and CDR2 YYDKDF (reference sequence). The CDR3 has 15 amino acids. CDR3 in DNA: TGTGCCACCAGCAGCGACCCTGGGCGGGGGTACGAGCAGTACTTC. Translation gives CATSSDPGRGYEQYF.